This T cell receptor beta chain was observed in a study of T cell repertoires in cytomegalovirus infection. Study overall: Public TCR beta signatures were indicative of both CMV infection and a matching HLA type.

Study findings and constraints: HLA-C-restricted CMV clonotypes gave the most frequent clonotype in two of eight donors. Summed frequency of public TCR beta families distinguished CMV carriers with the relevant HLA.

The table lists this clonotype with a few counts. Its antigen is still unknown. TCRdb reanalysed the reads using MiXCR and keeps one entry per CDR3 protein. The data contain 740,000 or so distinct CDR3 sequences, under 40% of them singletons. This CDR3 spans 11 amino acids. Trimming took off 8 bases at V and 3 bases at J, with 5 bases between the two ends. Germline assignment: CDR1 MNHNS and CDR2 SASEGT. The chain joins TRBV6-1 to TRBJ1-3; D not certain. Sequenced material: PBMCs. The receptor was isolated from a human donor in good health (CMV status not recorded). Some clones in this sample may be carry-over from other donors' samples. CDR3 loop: CASGIGNTIYF. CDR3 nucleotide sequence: TGTGCCAGCGGTATTGGAAACACCATATATTTT.